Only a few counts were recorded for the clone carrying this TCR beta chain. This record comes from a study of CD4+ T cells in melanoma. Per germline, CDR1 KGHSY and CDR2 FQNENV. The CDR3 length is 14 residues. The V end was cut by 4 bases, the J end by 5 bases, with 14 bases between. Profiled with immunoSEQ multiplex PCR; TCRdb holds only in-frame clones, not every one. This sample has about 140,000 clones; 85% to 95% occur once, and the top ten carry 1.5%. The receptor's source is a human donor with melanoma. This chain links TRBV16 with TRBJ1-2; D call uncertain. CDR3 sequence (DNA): TGTGCCAGCAGCCGATCGCCCAGTTTTTATGGCTACACCTTC. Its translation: CASSRSPSFYGYTF.